The present T cell receptor (beta chain) was sequenced within a study of regulatory T cells in long-lasting Graves disease. Arm-PCR of CDR3 regions and iRepertoire HTBI primers were used to build TCR beta libraries. TCRdb re-called the multiplex PCR reads with MiXCR, one entry per CDR3 protein. The sample lists about 400,000 distinct CDR3 sequences; 20% to 25% were seen once. Documented time point: persistent/refractory GD, antithyroid drugs over 5 years with positive TRAb. Extracted PBMC RNA gave rise to the TCR library. Germline V gene sequence: CDR1 SQVTM, CDR2 ANQGSEA. The CDR3 spans 15 residues. V was cut by 0 bases and J by 6 bases, with 17 bases left in between.

This material consisted of peripheral blood mononuclear cells (PBMCs), taken when the disease was refractory, from a patient treated with antithyroid drugs. The chain uses TRBV29-1 and TRBJ1-2; D is unclear. The receptor was isolated from a female donor with Graves disease. DNA for the CDR3: TGCAGCGTTGAAGATCTTTCAGTCAGGCGAGATGGCTACACCTTC. Translation: CSVEDLSVRRDGYTF.